This TCR beta chain was identified during a study of blood T cells in healthy people across ages. Study-wide findings and caveats: Older age went with lower TCR beta diversity per million T cells, in a roughly linear way.

Using a J-beta primer mix together with a sample-barcoded 5' primer, a second PCR was run for roughly 7 to 11 cycles. With 12 random nucleotides, a template-switch adaptor tagged each individual cDNA molecule. TCRdb reprocessed the 5' RACE reads via MiXCR and lists one record per CDR3 protein. The sample carries about a million distinct CDR3 sequences, just over 50% recorded once. To note about this clonotype: The antigen is unknown.

Per the germline V gene, CDR1 is SQVTM and CDR2 is ANQGSEA. Unmatched junction bases numbered 7, after V lost 3 bases and J lost 4 bases. This CDR3 spans 15 amino acids. J is TRBJ2-3 and V is TRBV29-1; 10 positions agree with TRBD2. The specimen sequenced was blood. This clonotype was obtained from a woman aged 55-69 years in good health. The CDR3 sequence: CSVEIQAGGPDTQYF. CDR3 sequence (DNA): TGCAGCGTTGAGATTCAAGCGGGGGGGCCAGATACGCAGTATTTT.